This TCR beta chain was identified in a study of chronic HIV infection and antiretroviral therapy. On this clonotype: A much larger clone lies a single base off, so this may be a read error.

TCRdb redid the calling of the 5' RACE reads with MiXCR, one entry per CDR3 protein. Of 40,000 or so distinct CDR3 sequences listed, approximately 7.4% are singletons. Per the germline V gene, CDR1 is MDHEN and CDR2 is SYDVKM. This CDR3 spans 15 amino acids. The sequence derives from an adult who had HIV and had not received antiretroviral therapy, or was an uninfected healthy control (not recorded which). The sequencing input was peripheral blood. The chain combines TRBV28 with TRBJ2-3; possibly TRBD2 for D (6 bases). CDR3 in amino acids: CASSLQRVHGDKQYF. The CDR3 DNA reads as TGTGCCAGCAGTTTACAGCGGGTCCATGGAGATAAGCAGTATTTT.